The next 5 T cell receptor beta chains were all read from a single sample in a study of CD8+CD57+ T cells in acquired aplastic anemia. CDR3 and TCR beta VDJ profiling relied on genomic DNA as the template. TCRdb reprocessed the reads via MiXCR and lists one record per CDR3 protein. This sample has just over 450,000 distinct CDR3 sequences, with 25% to 40% found just once. CD8+CD57+ cell expansion, shown by flow cytometry, had occurred in the patients selected for sequencing. Sequencing input: sorted CD4+, CD8+, or CD8+CD57+ T cells (not recorded which) from PBMCs. The origin of the receptors is a human donor with aplastic anemia.

Turning to this clonotype: With a much larger clone just one base away, this may be a read error. V is TRBV20-1 and J is TRBJ1-5; possibly TRBD1 for D (5 bases). The length of the CDR3 is 14 residues. The germline gives CDR1 DFQATT, CDR2 SNEGSKA (reference sequence). CDR3 amino acids: CSASVTASSQPQHF. Here the CDR3 DNA reads TGCAGTGCTAGTGTGACAGCAAGCAGTCAGCCCCAGCATTTT.

The rearrangement links TRBV2 to TRBJ2-1; no clear D. The germline gives CDR1 SNHLY, CDR2 FYNNEI. The CDR3 has 15 residues. V was cut by 5 bases and J by 0 bases, with 11 bases left in between. As DNA, the CDR3 is TGTGCCAGCAGTCAAGGACGGCACTCCTACAATGAGCAGTTCTTC. It codes for CASSQGRHSYNEQFF.

The rearrangement uses TRBV6-1 and TRBJ2-7; D perhaps matches TRBD1 (6 bases). Germline V lookup: CDR1 MNHNS, CDR2 SASEGT. The CDR3 totals 14 residues. Trimming cost V 6 bases and J 3 bases, with 15 bases left between them. DNA for the CDR3: TGTGCCAGCAGAAAAACAGGGAACGGCTACGAGCAGTACTTC. Amino acids: CASRKTGNGYEQYF.

This rearrangement joins TRBV2 to TRBJ2-7; possible D gene TRBD1, 6 bases. This CDR3 comprises 15 residues. V lost 5 bases to trimming and J lost 3 bases, with 17 bases between them. CDR1 is SNHLY and CDR2 is FYNNEI in the germline V gene. The CDR3 region is CASSSPGHIDYEQYF. The CDR3 region has the DNA TGTGCCAGCAGTTCGCCGGGACATATAGACTACGAGCAGTACTTC.

For this clonotype: A clone one base away is much larger, so this may be a read error. The rearrangement joins TRBV20-1 to TRBJ2-7; 7 bases are a match to TRBD2. V was pared by 5 bases and J by 6 bases, with 10 bases of the junction left unmatched. The CDR3 runs to 13 residues. Germline-derived CDR1 and CDR2 are DFQATT and SNEGSKA (reference sequence). This CDR3 is CSALRAAGVEQYF. In DNA form, the CDR3 reads TGCAGTGCTCTTCGGGCGGCGGGAGTCGAGCAGTACTTC.